This T cell receptor beta chain was profiled in a study of blood T cell repertoires in COVID-19. Across the study: Spain, Italy and the United States supplied samples that represented acute and convalescent COVID-19.

Measured with immunoSEQ multiplex PCR; TCRdb has only the in-frame clones, and not every one. The repertoire holds 200,000 to 300,000 clones, roughly 90% seen once, with approximately 3.8% in the top ten. The clonotype originates from a man aged 55 to 70 who had recovered from COVID-19. Sample: peripheral blood.

DNA of the CDR3: TGTGCCAGCGGCCGGGAGGGGCGGGGTACGCAGTATTTT. Its translation is CASGREGRGTQYF. The rearrangement links TRBV13 to TRBJ2-3; 8 bases fit TRBD2. There are 13 residues in the CDR3. Germline V gene sequence: CDR1 PRHDT, CDR2 FYEKMQ (reference sequence). With 8 bases clipped from V and 8 bases from J, the junction kept 9 bases outside the gene matches.